The 3 T cell receptor beta chains presented below share a single source sample, sequenced in a study of CD8+ T cells in alopecia areata. It was cDNA, reverse transcribed from extracted RNA, that served as the sequencing template. Profiled with immunoSEQ multiplex PCR; TCRdb holds only in-frame clones, not every one. This sample shows approximately 1,000 clones and no singletons; 7% to 8% rests with the ten largest. Time point noted: mouse skin at time of skin grafting. Material: skin, obtained at week 0. Receptors originate from a C3H/HeJ mouse with alopecia areata. These mice share the MHC haplotype H2-k.

This clone ranks as medium-sized (0.01 to 0.1%). Each gene name is a mouse one. From the germline J gene comes the end of the CDR3, since the read stops 4 residues before it. V and J are TRBV5 and TRBJ2-1; D might be TRBD1 (6 bases). This CDR3 has 15 amino acids. Germline V gives CDR1 LGHNA, CDR2 YNLKQL (reference sequence). Trimming pared 0 bases from V and 0 bases from J, leaving 6 bases between. Partial CDR3 DNA: TGTGCCAGCAGCCAAGAGACAGGTAACTATGCT. This encodes CASSQETGNYA. The entire CDR3 reads CASSQETGNYAEQFF.

There are many counts of this clone. All gene names here are mouse names. The CDR3 end lies 4 residues beyond the end of the read and is filled in from the germline J gene. V and J are TRBV2 and TRBJ2-3, with 11 bases identical to TRBD2. V dropped 2 bases and J dropped 3; count of bases not matched to a gene: 1. This CDR3 contains 15 residues. CDR1 is LGHNA, CDR2 YSYQKL, per germline. This CDR3 reads CASSQNWGGAETLYF. CDR3 bases read: TGTGCCAGCAGCCAAAACTGGGGGGGCGCAGAA.

Of note for this clone: Any gene name here is a mouse gene name. Sequencing ends 4 residues short of the CDR3 end; the germline J gene provides the rest. The chain joins TRBV4 to TRBJ2-1; D is possibly TRBD1 (6 bases). Germline lookup yields CDR1 LGHDT and CDR2 YNNKQL (reference sequence). With 8 bases removed from V and 2 bases from J, the gap between germline ends came to 7 bases. This CDR3 has 12 amino acids. CDR3: CASRQDYAEQFF. Incomplete CDR3 DNA: TGTGCCAGCCGACAGGACTATGCT. The full variable domain, in which reference TRBV4 and TRBJ2-1 provide the parts outside the CDR3, is ETAVFQTPNYHVTQVGNEVSFNCKQTLGHDTMYWYKQDSKKLLKIMFSYNNKQLIVNETVPRRFSPQSSDKAHLNLRIKSVEPEDSAVYLCASRQDYAEQFFGPGTRLTVL.